This T cell receptor (beta chain) is from a study of blood T cells in healthy people across ages. The V gene's germline CDR1 is SGHNT and CDR2 YYREEE (reference sequence). CDR3 length: 13 residues. V shed 9 bases, J shed 6 bases, and the junction held 8 bases outside the gene matches. PCR was performed a second time for about 6 to 12 cycles using a sample-barcoded 5' primer and a J-beta primer mix. Via MiXCR, TCRdb re-called the 5' RACE reads, giving one row per CDR3 protein. The sample comprises about 630,000 distinct CDR3 sequences, under 25% of which are singletons, and roughly 3.4% rests with the top ten.

This sequence originates from a man aged 65 to 85 in good health. What was sequenced was blood. This chain links TRBV5-4 with TRBJ2-3; TRBD2 aligns across 9 bases. The CDR3 loop reads CATSTSGSDTQYF. The CDR3 coding sequence is TGTGCCACCTCGACTAGCGGTTCCGATACGCAGTATTTT.